This T cell receptor beta chain was documented in a study of vaccination and CD4 T cells after COVID-19. Study information: Median time from second vaccine dose to sampling was 72 days (14 to 241).

Once obtained from cultured CD4+ T cells, the DNA was sequenced using the Oncomine TCR Beta short-read assay. TCRdb re-called the PCR reads with MiXCR, one entry per CDR3 protein. The sample records more than 20,000 distinct CDR3 sequences, 30% to 35% being singletons. Germline V gene lookup returns CDR1 SGHNT and CDR2 YENEEA. There are 12 residues in the CDR3. Trimming took 6 bases from V and 5 from J, leaving 8 bases between them. As to this clonotype: Its target is unknown.

Time point given: late sampling 161 to 241 days after vaccination in a few convalescent patients. Stated treatment: roughly 10-day PBMC culture with coronavirus spike peptide pools or control peptides (ViraFEST assay). Expanded clonotypes were found by TCR sequencing after peptide-pool stimulation (ViraFEST). The receptor was isolated from a human donor who had recovered from COVID-19. The specimen was CD4+ T cells from blood, cultured in vitro, collected about 7 months after SARS-CoV-2 vaccination. The gene calls are TRBV11-3 and TRBJ2-1; D call uncertain. The CDR3: CASSRSDNEQFF. The CDR3 DNA follows: TGTGCCAGCAGTCGTTCCGACAATGAGCAGTTCTTC.